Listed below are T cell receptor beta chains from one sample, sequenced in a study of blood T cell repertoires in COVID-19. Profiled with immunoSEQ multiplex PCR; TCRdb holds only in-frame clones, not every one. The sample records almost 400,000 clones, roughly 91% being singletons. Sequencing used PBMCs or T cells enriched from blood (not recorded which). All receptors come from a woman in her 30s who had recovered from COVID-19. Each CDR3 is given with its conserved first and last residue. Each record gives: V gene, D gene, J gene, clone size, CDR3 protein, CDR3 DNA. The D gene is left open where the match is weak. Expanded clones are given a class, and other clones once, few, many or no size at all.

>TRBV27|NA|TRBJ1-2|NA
CASSPLTRYGYTF
TGTGCCAGCAGTCCTTTGACGAGGTATGGCTACACCTTC
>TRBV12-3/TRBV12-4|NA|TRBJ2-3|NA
CAGASDSTDTQYF
TGTGCCGGAGCCTCAGACAGCACAGATACGCAGTATTTT
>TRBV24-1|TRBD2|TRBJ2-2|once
CATSDPRGDLLNTGELFF
TGTGCCACCAGTGATCCCCGGGGGGACCTCCTGAACACCGGGGAGCTGTTTTTT
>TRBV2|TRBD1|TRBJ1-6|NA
CASNDRANSPLHF
TGTGCCAGCAACGACAGGGCCAATTCACCCCTCCACTTT
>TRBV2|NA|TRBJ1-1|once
CASSGQMNTEAFF
TGTGCCAGCAGTGGCCAGATGAACACTGAAGCTTTCTTT
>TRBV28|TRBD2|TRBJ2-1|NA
CASSLPQQTSGRPLSSYNEQFF
TGTGCCAGCAGTTTACCCCAACAGACTAGCGGGAGACCGTTAAGCTCCTACAATGAGCAGTTCTTC
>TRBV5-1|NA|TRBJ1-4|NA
CASSLEGATNEKLFF
TGCGCCAGCAGCTTGGAAGGGGCAACTAATGAAAAACTGTTTTTT
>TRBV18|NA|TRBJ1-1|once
CASSPIGAGMNTEAFF
TGTGCCAGCTCACCAATTGGGGCGGGGATGAACACTGAAGCTTTCTTT
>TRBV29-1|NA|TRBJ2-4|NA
CSVIGGGFTKNIQYF
TGCAGCGTTATAGGGGGTGGGTTTACCAAAAACATTCAGTACTTC
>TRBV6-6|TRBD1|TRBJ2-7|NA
CASSYSGTVAYEQYF
TGTGCCAGCAGTTACTCTGGGACAGTCGCCTACGAGCAGTACTTC
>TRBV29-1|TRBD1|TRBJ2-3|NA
CSVDPTRTGGRTDTQYF
TGCAGCGTTGACCCCACAAGGACAGGGGGTAGGACAGATACGCAGTATTTT
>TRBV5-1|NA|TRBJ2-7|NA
CASSLGTGASFEQYF
TGCGCCAGCAGCTTGGGAACGGGAGCTTCGTTCGAGCAGTACTTC
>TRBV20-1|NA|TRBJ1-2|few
CSASRDTNYGYTF
TGCAGTGCTAGTCGAGACACCAACTATGGCTACACCTTC
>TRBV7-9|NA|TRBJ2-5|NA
CASSLGTYETQYF
TGTGCCAGCAGCTTGGGGACATACGAGACCCAGTACTTC
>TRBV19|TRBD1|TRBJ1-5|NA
CASNNRGEVGQPQHF
TGTGCCAGTAATAACAGGGGTGAAGTGGGTCAGCCCCAGCATTTT
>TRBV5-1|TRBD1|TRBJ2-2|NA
CASSGDSSNTGELFF
TGCGCCAGCAGCGGGGACAGCTCGAACACCGGGGAGCTGTTTTTT
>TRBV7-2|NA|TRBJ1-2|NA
CASSPGANYGYTF
TGTGCCAGCAGCCCCGGGGCTAACTATGGCTACACCTTC
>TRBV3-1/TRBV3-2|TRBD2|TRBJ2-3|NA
CASSRSLAGSTDTQYF
TGTGCCAGCAGCCGTTCTCTAGCGGGTAGCACAGATACGCAGTATTTT
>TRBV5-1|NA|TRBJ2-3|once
CASSVQFGDTQYF
TGCGCCAGCAGTGTACAGTTTGGAGATACGCAGTATTTT
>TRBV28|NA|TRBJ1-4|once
CATRRTATNEKLFF
TGTGCCACCCGCCGGACAGCAACTAATGAAAAACTGTTTTTT
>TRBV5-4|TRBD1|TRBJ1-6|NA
CASSLTGASYNSPLHF
TGTGCCAGCAGCTTAACAGGGGCCTCCTATAATTCACCCCTCCACTTT
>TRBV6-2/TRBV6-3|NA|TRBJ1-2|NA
CASSYGPAPPGGYTF
TGTGCCAGCAGTTACGGCCCGGCCCCCCCGGGAGGCTACACCTTC
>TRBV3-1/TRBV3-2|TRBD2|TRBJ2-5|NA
CASSKTSLQETQYF
TGTGCCAGCAGCAAGACTAGCCTCCAAGAGACCCAGTACTTC
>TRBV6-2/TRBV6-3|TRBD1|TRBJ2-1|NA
CASSYSPQDRGKESYNEQFF
TGTGCCAGCAGTTACTCACCCCAGGACAGGGGGAAAGAGTCCTACAATGAGCAGTTCTTC
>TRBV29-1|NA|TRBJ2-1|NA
CSFVRGSWEQFF
TGCAGCTTTGTAAGGGGGTCATGGGAGCAGTTCTTC
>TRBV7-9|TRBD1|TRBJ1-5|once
CASSLIGGQGNQPQHF
TGTGCCAGCAGCTTAATAGGGGGCCAGGGCAATCAGCCCCAGCATTTT
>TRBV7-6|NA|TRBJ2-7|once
CASTTGLSVFYEQYF
TGTGCCAGTACGACGGGACTCTCGGTGTTTTACGAGCAGTACTTC
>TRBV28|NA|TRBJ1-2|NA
CASSSPVGGSSYGYTF
TGTGCCAGCAGCTCTCCTGTGGGGGGGTCCAGCTATGGCTACACCTTC
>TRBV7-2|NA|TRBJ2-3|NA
CASSPLRGGADTQYF
TGTGCCAGCAGCCCCCTGAGAGGGGGGGCAGATACGCAGTATTTT
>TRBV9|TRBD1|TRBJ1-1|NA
CASSAYSTGDLSTEAFF
TGTGCCAGCAGCGCCTATTCGACAGGGGATTTGAGTACTGAAGCTTTCTTT
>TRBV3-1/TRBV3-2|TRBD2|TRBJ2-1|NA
CASSRSGSFHEQFF
TGTGCCAGCAGCCGTAGCGGGAGTTTCCATGAGCAGTTCTTC
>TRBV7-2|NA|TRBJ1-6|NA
CASSSGLRDYNSPLHF
TGTGCCAGCAGCTCGGGACTCCGCGATTATAATTCACCCCTCCACTTT
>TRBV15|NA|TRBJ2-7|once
CATSRVRGRFPSYEQYF
TGTGCCACCAGCAGAGTACGCGGCCGGTTCCCCTCCTACGAGCAGTACTTC
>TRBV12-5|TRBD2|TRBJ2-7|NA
CASGLVRKLAGLPYEQYF
TGTGCTAGTGGTTTGGTACGGAAACTAGCGGGCCTTCCCTACGAGCAGTACTTC
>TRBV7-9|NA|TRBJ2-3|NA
CASSLAMAASTDTQYF
TGTGCCAGCAGCTTAGCGATGGCGGCTAGCACAGATACGCAGTATTTT
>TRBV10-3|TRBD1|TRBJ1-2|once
CAISEFGGGNYGYTF
TGTGCCATCAGTGAGTTCGGAGGGGGCAACTATGGCTACACCTTC
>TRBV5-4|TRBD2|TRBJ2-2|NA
CASSTLSGRINTGELFF
TGTGCCAGCAGCACTCTTAGCGGGAGGATAAACACCGGGGAGCTGTTTTTT
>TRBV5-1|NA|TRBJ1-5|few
CASSRGLNQPQHF
TGCGCCAGCAGCAGGGGCCTTAATCAGCCCCAGCATTTT
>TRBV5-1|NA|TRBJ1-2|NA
CASSLGGGHYGYTF
TGCGCCAGCAGCTTGGGTGGGGGCCACTATGGCTACACCTTC
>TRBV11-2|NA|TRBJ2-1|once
CASSLAQDYNEQFF
TGTGCCAGCAGCTTAGCCCAGGACTACAATGAGCAGTTCTTC
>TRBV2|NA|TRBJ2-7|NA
CASNKEGGEQYF
TGTGCCAGCAACAAAGAAGGGGGCGAGCAGTACTTC
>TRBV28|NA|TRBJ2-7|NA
CASSEAYEQYF
TGTGCCAGCAGTGAGGCCTACGAGCAGTACTTC
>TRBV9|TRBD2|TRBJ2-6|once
CASSLRGASGANVLTF
TGTGCCAGCAGCCTGCGGGGGGCCTCTGGGGCCAACGTCCTGACTTTC
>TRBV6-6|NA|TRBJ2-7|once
CASTASTGTVYEQYF
TGTGCCAGCACCGCCTCGACCGGGACTGTCTACGAGCAGTACTTC
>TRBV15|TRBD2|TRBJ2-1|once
CATSTGARGGNEQFF
TGTGCCACCAGCACCGGGGCCCGGGGGGGTAATGAGCAGTTCTTC
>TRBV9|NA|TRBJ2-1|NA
CASSVDGRGQFF
TGTGCCAGCAGCGTAGACGGGCGGGGGCAGTTCTTC
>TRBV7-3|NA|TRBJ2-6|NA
CASSSQAGANVLTF
TGTGCCAGCAGCTCACAGGCTGGGGCCAACGTCCTGACTTTC
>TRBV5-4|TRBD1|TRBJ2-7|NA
CASRGTGNEQYF
TGTGCCAGCAGAGGGACAGGGAACGAGCAGTACTTC
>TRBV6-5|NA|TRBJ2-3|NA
CASRAGTDTQYF
TGTGCCAGCAGGGCGGGGACAGATACGCAGTATTTT